Described below is a single TCR beta chain sequence and its context. Germline-derived CDR1 and CDR2 are SGDLS and YYNGEE. V was clipped by 4 bases and J by 2 bases, with 15 bases between them. The CDR3 extends over 15 amino acids. The treatment was: oral pan-JAK inhibitor, 5-10 mg twice daily. Individuals with alopecia areata gave both lesional scalp punch biopsies and peripheral blood for collection. Sequencing templates came from extracted RNA that was reverse transcribed into cDNA. Clones were sequenced by immunoSEQ multiplex PCR, and TCRdb holds only the in-frame ones, with some missing. In the table there are around 190,000 clones, under 80% of which are singletons. The source of the sample is a study of CD8+ T cells in alopecia areata. Study background: Using the percentage of affected scalp area, treated patients' severity was scored.

The TCR was taken from a human donor with alopecia areata. The chain recombines TRBV9 with TRBJ2-5, with D perhaps assigned TRBD1 or TRBD2 (5 bases each). Source: CD4+ T cells sorted from blood, taken around week 47, from a patient treated with tofacitinib. CDR3 amino acids: CASSPPGGGQETQYF. Written as DNA, the CDR3 is TGTGCCAGCAGCCCACCGGGTGGGGGACAAGAGACCCAGTACTTC. The full variable domain, with the rest looked up from reference TRBV9 and TRBJ2-5, is DSGVTQTPKHLITATGQRVTLRCSPRSGDLSVYWYQQSLDQGLQFLIQYYNGEERAKGNILERFSAQQFPDLHSELNLSSLELGDSALYFCASSPPGGGQETQYFGPGTRLLVL.